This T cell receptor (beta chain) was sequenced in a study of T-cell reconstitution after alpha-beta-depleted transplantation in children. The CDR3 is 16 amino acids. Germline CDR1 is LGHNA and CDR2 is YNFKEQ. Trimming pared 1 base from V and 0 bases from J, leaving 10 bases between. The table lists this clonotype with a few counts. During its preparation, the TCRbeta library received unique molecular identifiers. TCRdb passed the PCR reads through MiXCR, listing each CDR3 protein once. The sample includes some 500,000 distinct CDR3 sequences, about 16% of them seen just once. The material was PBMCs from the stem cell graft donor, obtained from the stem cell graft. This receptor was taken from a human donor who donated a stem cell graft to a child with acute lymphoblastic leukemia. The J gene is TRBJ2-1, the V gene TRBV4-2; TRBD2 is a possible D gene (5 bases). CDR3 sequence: CASSQVLADSYNEQFF. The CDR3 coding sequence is TGTGCCAGCAGCCAAGTCCTAGCCGACTCCTACAATGAGCAGTTCTTC.